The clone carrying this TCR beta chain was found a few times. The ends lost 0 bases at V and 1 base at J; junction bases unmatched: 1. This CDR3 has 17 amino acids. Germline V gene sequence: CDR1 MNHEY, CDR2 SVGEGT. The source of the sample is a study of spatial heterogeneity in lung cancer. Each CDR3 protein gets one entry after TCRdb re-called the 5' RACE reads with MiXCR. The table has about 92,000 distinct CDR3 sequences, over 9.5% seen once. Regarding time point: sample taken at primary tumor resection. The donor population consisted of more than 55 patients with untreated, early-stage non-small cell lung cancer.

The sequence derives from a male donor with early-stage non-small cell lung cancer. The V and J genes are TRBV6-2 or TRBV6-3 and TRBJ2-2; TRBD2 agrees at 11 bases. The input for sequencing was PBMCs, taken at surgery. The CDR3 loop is CASSYSGLAGNTGELFF. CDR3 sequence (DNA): TGTGCCAGCAGTTACTCCGGACTAGCGGGGAACACCGGGGAGCTGTTTTTT.